One TCR beta chain is described in this entry. The assay was immunoSEQ multiplex PCR, and TCRdb's table has in-frame clones only and misses some. The table records over 200,000 clones, 75% to 90% of them present only once. There are 14 residues in the CDR3. The V segment lost 6 bases and the J segment 3 bases; nucleotides outside the gene matches: 6. Germline V CDR1 and CDR2: MNHNS, SASEGT. The data are from a study of cytomegalovirus exposure and HLA in healthy donors. Study background: In a later analysis, it was reported that the roughly 120 validation repertoires had been produced on the same platform as the 700 or so repertoires belonging to the first cohort.

The sequence came from a woman aged 18-29 years in good health and CMV-seronegative. The sequenced sample consisted of PBMCs. The chain links TRBV6-1 to TRBJ1-1, with 8 positions matching TRBD1. CDR3 in amino acids: CASSRDRGDTEAFF. The CDR3 coding sequence is TGTGCCAGCAGCCGAGACAGGGGCGACACTGAAGCTTTCTTT.